This T cell receptor beta chain was sequenced during a study of blood T cell repertoires in COVID-19. Assay: immunoSEQ multiplex PCR; the TCRdb copy retains only in-frame clones and omits some. The profile shows about 73,000 clones, 80% to 85% of them singletons. The CDR3 consists of 14 residues. Unmatched junction bases numbered 9, after V lost 6 bases and J lost 7 bases. CDR1 and CDR2 (germline): MNHEY, SMNVEV (reference sequence). The chain couples TRBV27 to TRBJ2-1; 7 bases align to TRBD1. The sample was peripheral blood. This receptor was obtained from a man older than 75 with active or convalescent COVID-19. The CDR3 loop is CASRIQGRWNEQFF. CDR3 sequence (DNA): TGTGCCAGCAGGATACAGGGGAGATGGAATGAGCAGTTCTTC.